This T cell receptor beta chain originates from a study of blood T cell repertoires in COVID-19. On the study more broadly: Samples of COVID-19 (acute and convalescent) were obtained from the United States, Italy and Spain. PBMCs, B-cell-depleted T cells, or T cells provided the cDNA or gDNA that made up the material.

V was clipped by 4 bases and J by 0 bases, with 11 bases between them. Germline V CDR1 and CDR2: GTSNPN, SVGIG (reference sequence). This CDR3 has 14 amino acids. Authors' processing steps: Estimates of nucleated cell counts were drawn from the amplification of reference gene primers. Method: immunoSEQ multiplex PCR; TCRdb's copy keeps in-frame clones and lacks some. V, J and clone size are taken as reported in that table, and D and trimming were inferred from the DNA itself. The sample carries approximately 92,000 clones, 80% to 85% recorded once. The chain carries TRBV30 and TRBJ2-3, with D tentatively TRBD2 (5 bases). This sequence was found in a man in his 70s with active or convalescent COVID-19. Sequenced sample: peripheral blood. This CDR3 reads CAWNSGKSTDTQYF. For the CDR3, the DNA is TGTGCCTGGAATTCGGGGAAAAGCACAGATACGCAGTATTTT.